This TCR beta chain was profiled in a study of cytomegalovirus exposure and HLA in healthy donors. TCRdb's table, derived via immunoSEQ multiplex PCR, lists solely in-frame clones and lacks some. The sample lists 150,000 or so clones; around 81% were seen once. Study-wide points: Altogether, 170 or so TCR beta chains were recorded as cytomegalovirus-associated.

The CDR3 length is 14 residues. The V gene's germline CDR1 is MDHEN and CDR2 SYDVKM. Trimming removed 6 bases from V and 0 bases from J; junction bases left unmatched: 4. Regarding this clone: Its antigen is undetermined.

The chain links TRBV28 to TRBJ1-1; 7 bases agree with TRBD1. The TCR was taken from a man aged 25 to 40 in good health and CMV-seropositive. The sequencing sample was made of PBMCs. CDR3 in amino acids: CASSLGQMNTEAFF. CDR3 nucleotide sequence: TGTGCCAGCAGCTTGGGACAGATGAACACTGAAGCTTTCTTT.